The TCR beta chain described here comes from a study of T-cell reconstitution after alpha-beta-depleted transplantation in children. CDR1 SQVTM and CDR2 ANQGSEA come from the germline V gene. This CDR3 has 11 residues. Trimming removed 6 bases at V and 0 bases at J, with 5 bases between. Researchers prepared the TCRbeta library using unique molecular identifiers, the study reports. TCRdb ran MiXCR on the PCR reads and lists one entry per CDR3 protein. The sample consists of 45,000 to 50,000 distinct CDR3 sequences, 52% of them appearing once. The receptor's source is a boy under three years old with SCID, due to receive a stem cell transplant. The sequences come from peripheral blood, collected before TCRalphabeta/CD19-depleted stem cell transplant. This chain connects TRBV29-1 to TRBJ1-1; D not certain. The CDR3 region has the DNA TGCAGCGTCTTCATGAACACTGAAGCTTTCTTT. Protein sequence: CSVFMNTEAFF.